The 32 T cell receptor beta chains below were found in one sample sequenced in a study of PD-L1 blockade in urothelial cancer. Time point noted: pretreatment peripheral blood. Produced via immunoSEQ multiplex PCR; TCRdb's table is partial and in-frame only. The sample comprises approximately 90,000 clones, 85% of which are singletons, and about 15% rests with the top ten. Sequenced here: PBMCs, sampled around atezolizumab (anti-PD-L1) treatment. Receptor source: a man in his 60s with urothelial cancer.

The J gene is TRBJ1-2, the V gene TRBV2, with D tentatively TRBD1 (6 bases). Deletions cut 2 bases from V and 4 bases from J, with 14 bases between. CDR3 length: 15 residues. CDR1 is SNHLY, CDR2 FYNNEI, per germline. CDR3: CASSEIGGAPYGYTF. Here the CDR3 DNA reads TGTGCCAGCAGTGAAATTGGGGGGGCGCCCTATGGCTACACCTTC.

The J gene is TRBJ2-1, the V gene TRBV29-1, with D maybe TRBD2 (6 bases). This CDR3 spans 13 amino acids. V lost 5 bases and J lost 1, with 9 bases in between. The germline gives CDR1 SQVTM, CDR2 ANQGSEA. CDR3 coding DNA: TGCAGCGTTAAGGAGGGGTCCTACAATGAGCAGTTCTTC. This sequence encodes CSVKEGSYNEQFF.

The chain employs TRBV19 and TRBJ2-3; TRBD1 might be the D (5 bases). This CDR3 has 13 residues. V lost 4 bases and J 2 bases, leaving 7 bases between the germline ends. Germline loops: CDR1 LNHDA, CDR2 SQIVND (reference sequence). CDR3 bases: TGTGCCAGTAGTAGACAGTTCACAGATACGCAGTATTTT. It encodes CASSRQFTDTQYF. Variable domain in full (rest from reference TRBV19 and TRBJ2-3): DGGITQSPKYLFRKEGQNVTLSCEQNLNHDAMYWYRQDPGQGLRLIYYSQIVNDFQKGDIAEGYSVSREKKESFPLTVTSAQKNPTAFYLCASSRQFTDTQYFGPGTRLTVL.

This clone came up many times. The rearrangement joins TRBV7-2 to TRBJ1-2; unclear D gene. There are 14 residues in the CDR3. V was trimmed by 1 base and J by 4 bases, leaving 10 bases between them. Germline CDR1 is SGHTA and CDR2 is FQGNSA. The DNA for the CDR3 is TGTGCCAGCAGCTTAGGAGGGATGTCCTATGGCTACACCTTC. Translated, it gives CASSLGGMSYGYTF.

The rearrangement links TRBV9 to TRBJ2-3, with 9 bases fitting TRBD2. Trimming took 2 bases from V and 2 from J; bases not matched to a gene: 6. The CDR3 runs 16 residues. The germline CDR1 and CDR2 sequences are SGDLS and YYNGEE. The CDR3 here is CASSVGLAQSTDTQYF. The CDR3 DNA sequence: TGTGCCAGCAGCGTGGGACTAGCCCAATCCACAGATACGCAGTATTTT.

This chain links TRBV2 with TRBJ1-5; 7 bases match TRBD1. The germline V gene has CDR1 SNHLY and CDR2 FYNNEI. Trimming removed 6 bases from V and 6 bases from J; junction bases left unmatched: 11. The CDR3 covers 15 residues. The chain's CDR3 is CASRPSDRASQPQHF. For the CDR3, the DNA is TGTGCCAGCAGGCCCTCTGACAGGGCCAGTCAGCCCCAGCATTTT.

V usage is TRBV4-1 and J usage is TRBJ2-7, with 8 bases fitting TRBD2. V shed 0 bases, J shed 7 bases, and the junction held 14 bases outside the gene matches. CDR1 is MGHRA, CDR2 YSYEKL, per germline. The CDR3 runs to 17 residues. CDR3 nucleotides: TGCGCCAGCAGCCAAGATGGCGGGGGGCCCGTCTCCTGGGAGCAGTACTTC. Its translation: CASSQDGGGPVSWEQYF.

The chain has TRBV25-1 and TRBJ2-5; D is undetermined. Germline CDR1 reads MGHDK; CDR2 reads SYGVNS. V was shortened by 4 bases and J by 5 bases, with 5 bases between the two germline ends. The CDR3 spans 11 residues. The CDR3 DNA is TGTGCCAGCAGTGTAATGGAGACCCAGTACTTC. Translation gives CASSVMETQYF.

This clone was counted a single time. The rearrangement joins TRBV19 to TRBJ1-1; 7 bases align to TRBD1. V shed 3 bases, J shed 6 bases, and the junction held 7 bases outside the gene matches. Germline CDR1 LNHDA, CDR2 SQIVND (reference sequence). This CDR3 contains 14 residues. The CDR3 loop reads CASSIPTGAAEAFF. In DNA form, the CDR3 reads TGTGCCAGTAGTATTCCAACAGGGGCTGCTGAAGCTTTCTTT.

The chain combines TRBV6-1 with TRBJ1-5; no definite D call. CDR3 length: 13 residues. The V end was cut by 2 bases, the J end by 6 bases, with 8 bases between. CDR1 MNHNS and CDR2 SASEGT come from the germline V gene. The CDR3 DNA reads TGTGCCAGCAGTGAACGGGTTGTTCAGCCCCAGCATTTT. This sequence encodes CASSERVVQPQHF.

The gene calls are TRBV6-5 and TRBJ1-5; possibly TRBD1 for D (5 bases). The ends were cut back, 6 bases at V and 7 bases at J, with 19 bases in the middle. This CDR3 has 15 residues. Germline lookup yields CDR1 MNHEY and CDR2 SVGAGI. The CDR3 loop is CASSPTGGLGQPQHF. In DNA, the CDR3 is TGTGCCAGCAGCCCCACCGGGGGGTTGGGACAGCCCCAGCATTTT.

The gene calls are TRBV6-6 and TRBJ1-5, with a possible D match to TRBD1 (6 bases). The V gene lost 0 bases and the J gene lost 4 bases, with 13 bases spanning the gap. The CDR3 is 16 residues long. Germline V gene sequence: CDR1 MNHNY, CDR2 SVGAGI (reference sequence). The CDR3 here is CASSYSGGAPNQPQHF. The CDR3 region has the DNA TGTGCCAGCAGTTACTCGGGGGGGGCGCCTAATCAGCCCCAGCATTTT.

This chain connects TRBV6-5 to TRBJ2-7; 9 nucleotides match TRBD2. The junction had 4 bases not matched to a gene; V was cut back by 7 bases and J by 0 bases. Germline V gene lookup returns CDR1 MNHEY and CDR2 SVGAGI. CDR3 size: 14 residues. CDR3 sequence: CASKKRGDSYEQYF. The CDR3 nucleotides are TGTGCCAGCAAGAAGCGGGGGGACTCCTACGAGCAGTACTTC.

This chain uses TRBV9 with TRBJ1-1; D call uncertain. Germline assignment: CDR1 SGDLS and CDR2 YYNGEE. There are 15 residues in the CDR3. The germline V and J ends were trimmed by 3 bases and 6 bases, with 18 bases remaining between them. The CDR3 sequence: CASSALAEGVSEAFF. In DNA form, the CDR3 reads TGTGCCAGCAGCGCTCTGGCGGAGGGAGTCTCTGAAGCTTTCTTT.

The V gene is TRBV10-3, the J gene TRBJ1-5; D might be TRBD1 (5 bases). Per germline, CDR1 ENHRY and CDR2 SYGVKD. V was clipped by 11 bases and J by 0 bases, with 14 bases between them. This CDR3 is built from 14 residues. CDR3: CASTDSTSNQPQHF. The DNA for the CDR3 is TGTGCCTCCACAGACAGTACTAGCAATCAGCCCCAGCATTTT.

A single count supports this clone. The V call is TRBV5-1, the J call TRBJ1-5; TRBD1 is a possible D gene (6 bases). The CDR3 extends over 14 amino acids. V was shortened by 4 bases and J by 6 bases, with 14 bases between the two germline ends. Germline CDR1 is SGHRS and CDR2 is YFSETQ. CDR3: CASSTLGGGQPQHF. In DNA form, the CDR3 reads TGCGCCAGCAGCACATTAGGGGGGGGTCAGCCCCAGCATTTT.

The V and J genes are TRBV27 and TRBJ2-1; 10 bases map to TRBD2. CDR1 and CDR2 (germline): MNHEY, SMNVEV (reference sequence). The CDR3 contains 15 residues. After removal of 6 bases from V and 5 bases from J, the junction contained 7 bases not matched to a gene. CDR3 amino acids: CASRATSGPNNEQFF. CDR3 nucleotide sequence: TGTGCCAGCAGGGCGACTAGCGGGCCCAACAATGAGCAGTTCTTC.

The chain's CDR3 is CASSSIAGDDPDTQYF. The CDR3, as DNA: TGTGCCAGCAGCTCAATAGCGGGAGATGACCCAGATACGCAGTATTTT. V usage is TRBV28 and J usage is TRBJ2-3, with 9 bases aligning to TRBD2. Unmatched junction bases numbered 11, after V lost 6 bases and J lost 4 bases. CDR1 is MDHEN, CDR2 SYDVKM, per germline. There are 16 residues in the CDR3.

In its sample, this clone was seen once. CDR3 loop: CASSVLQGNYGYTF. The DNA for the CDR3 is TGTGCCAGCAGCGTCCTCCAGGGCAACTATGGCTACACCTTC. V and J are TRBV9 and TRBJ1-2, with D perhaps matching TRBD1 (5 bases). The CDR3 has 14 residues. CDR1 is SGDLS and CDR2 is YYNGEE in the germline V gene. Trimming pared 2 bases from V and 2 bases from J, leaving 10 bases between.

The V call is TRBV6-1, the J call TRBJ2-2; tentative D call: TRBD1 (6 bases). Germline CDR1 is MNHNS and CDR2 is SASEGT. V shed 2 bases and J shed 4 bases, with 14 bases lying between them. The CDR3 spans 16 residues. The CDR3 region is CASSERVGQSTGELFF. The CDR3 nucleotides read TGTGCCAGCAGTGAAAGGGTAGGACAGAGCACCGGGGAGCTGTTTTTT.

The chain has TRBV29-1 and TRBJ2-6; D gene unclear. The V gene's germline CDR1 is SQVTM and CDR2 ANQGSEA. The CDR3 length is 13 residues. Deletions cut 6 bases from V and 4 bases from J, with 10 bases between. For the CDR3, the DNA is TGCAGCGTCAACCGAGAGGGGGCCAACGTCCTGACTTTC. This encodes CSVNREGANVLTF.

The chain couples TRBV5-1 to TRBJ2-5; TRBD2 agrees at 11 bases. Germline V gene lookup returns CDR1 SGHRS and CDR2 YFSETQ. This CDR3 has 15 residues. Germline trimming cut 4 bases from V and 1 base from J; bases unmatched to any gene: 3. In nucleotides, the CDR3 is TGCGCCAGCAGCACGGGGACTAGCGGCCAAGAGACCCAGTACTTC. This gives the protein CASSTGTSGQETQYF.

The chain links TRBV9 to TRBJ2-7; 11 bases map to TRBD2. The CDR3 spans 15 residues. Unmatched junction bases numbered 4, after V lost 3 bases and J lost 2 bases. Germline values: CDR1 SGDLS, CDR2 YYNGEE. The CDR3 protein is CASSAGLADPYEQYF. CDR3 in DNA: TGTGCCAGCAGCGCGGGACTAGCGGACCCCTACGAGCAGTACTTC.

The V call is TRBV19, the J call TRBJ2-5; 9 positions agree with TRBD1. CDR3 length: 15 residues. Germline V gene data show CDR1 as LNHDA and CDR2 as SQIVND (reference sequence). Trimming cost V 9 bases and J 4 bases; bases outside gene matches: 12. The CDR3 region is CARPPGQGFGETQYF. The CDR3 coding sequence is TGTGCCAGACCCCCGGGACAGGGTTTTGGAGAGACCCAGTACTTC.

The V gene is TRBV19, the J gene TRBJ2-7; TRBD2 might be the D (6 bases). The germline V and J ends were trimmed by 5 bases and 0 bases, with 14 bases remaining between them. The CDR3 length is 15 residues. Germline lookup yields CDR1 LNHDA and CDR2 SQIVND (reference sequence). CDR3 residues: CASSLVAVNSYEQYF. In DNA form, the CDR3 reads TGTGCCAGTAGTCTTGTAGCGGTTAACTCCTACGAGCAGTACTTC. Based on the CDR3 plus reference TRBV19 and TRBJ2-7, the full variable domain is DGGITQSPKYLFRKEGQNVTLSCEQNLNHDAMYWYRQDPGQGLRLIYYSQIVNDFQKGDIAEGYSVSREKKESFPLTVTSAQKNPTAFYLCASSLVAVNSYEQYFGPGTRLTVT.

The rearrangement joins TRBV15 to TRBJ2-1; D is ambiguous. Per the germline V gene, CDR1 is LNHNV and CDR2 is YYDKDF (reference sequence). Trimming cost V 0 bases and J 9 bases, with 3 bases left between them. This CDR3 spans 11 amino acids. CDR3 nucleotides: TGTGCCACCAGCAGAGATCGTGAGCAGTTCTTC. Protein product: CATSRDREQFF.

CDR3 sequence (DNA): TGTGCCAGCAGTTACTCAGGGAGAGGGCCCCACGTTACGCAGTATTTT. Its translation: CASSYSGRGPHVTQYF. This chain links TRBV6-5 with TRBJ2-3; the D gene is possibly TRBD2 (5 bases). From germline, CDR1 is MNHEY and CDR2 SVGAGI. The CDR3 covers 16 residues. Trimming cost V 0 bases and J 8 bases, with 18 bases left between them.

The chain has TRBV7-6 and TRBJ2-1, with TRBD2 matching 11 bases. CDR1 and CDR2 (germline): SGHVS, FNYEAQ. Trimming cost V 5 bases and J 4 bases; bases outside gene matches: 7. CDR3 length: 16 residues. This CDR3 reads CASSQTIAGGYNEQFF. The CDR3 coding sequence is TGTGCCAGCAGCCAGACGATAGCGGGAGGGTACAATGAGCAGTTCTTC.

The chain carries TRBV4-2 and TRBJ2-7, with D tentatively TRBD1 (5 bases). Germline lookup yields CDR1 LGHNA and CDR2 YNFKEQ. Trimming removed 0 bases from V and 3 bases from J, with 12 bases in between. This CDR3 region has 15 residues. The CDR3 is CASSQESDSLYEQYF. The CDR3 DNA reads TGTGCCAGCAGCCAAGAAAGCGACAGCCTCTACGAGCAGTACTTC.

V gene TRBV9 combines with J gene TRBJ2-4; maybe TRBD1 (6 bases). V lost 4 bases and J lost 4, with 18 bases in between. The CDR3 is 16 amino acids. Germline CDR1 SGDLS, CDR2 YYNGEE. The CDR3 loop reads CASSTTGTPNKNIQYF. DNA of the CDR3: TGTGCCAGCAGCACTACAGGGACCCCTAATAAAAACATTCAGTACTTC.

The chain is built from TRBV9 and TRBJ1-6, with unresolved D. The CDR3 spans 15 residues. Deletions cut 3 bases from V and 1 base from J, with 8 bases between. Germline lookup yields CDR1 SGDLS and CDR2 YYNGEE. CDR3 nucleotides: TGTGCCAGCAGCGCCGGGGAGTCCTATAATTCACCCCTCCACTTT. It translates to CASSAGESYNSPLHF.

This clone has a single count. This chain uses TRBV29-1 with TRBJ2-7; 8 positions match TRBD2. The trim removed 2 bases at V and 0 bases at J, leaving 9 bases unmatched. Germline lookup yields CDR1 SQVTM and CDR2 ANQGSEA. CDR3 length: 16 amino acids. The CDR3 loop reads CSVERGISGVSYEQYF. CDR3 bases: TGCAGCGTTGAAAGAGGGATTAGCGGGGTCTCCTACGAGCAGTACTTC.